A selection of T cell receptor beta chains follows, all from one sample in a study of T cells in Graves' hyperthyroidism and ophthalmopathy. TCRdb processed the multiplex PCR reads anew with MiXCR; each CDR3 protein has one entry. The sample shows over 500,000 distinct CDR3 sequences, around 15% of them seen only once. The sample comprised blood. The receptors originated from a woman in her forties with Graves' hyperthyroidism. CDR3s include the opening cysteine and the closing phenylalanine or tryptophan. A D gene is named only where the DNA matches it firmly. The listing skips clone size in some rows; elsewhere it reads once, few, many or a size class.

d_gene: TRBD1; j_gene: TRBJ1-1; v_gene: TRBV3-1; abundance: few; CDR3nt: TGTGCCAGCAGCCAAGGGACAGGGGGAGGTGAAGCTTTCTTT; CDR3aa: CASSQGTGGGEAFF
d_gene: -; j_gene: TRBJ1-4; v_gene: TRBV9; abundance: once; CDR3nt: TGTGCCAGCAGCTTACGGACTGGAGGGGAAAAACTGTTTTTT; CDR3aa: CASSLRTGGEKLFF
d_gene: -; j_gene: TRBJ2-3; v_gene: TRBV10-3; abundance: few; CDR3nt: TGTGCCATCAGGGGTGGTCCAGATACGCAGTATTTT; CDR3aa: CAIRGGPDTQYF
d_gene: TRBD1; j_gene: TRBJ1-5; v_gene: TRBV2; abundance: -; CDR3nt: TGTGCCAGCAGAAGAGGGGAACAGGGGGGGATCTTGCCCCAGCATTTT; CDR3aa: CASRRGEQGGILPQHF
d_gene: -; j_gene: TRBJ2-7; v_gene: TRBV10-3; abundance: many; CDR3nt: TGTGCCATCAGCCAGGGACACCCCAGCAACTACGAGCAGTACTTC; CDR3aa: CAISQGHPSNYEQYF
d_gene: TRBD1; j_gene: TRBJ1-1; v_gene: TRBV27; abundance: many; CDR3nt: TGTGCCAGCAGTGGGCCTGGACAGGCAGCTTTCTTT; CDR3aa: CASSGPGQAAFF
d_gene: -; j_gene: TRBJ1-1; v_gene: TRBV5-1; abundance: few; CDR3nt: TGCGCCAGCAGCGCCGGGGACGGGAACACTGAAGCTTTCTTT; CDR3aa: CASSAGDGNTEAFF
d_gene: -; j_gene: TRBJ1-4; v_gene: TRBV4-1; abundance: few; CDR3nt: TGCGCCAGCAGCCAAGATGAACAACGTAATGAAAAACTGTTTTTT; CDR3aa: CASSQDEQRNEKLFF
d_gene: TRBD2; j_gene: TRBJ2-2; v_gene: TRBV2; abundance: many; CDR3nt: TGTGCCAGCAAGGGACTAGCGGGAGCAAACACCGGGGAGCTGTTTTTT; CDR3aa: CASKGLAGANTGELFF
d_gene: -; j_gene: TRBJ1-6; v_gene: TRBV7-2; abundance: many; CDR3nt: TGTGCCAGCAGCTTAGGGACGAGGTCCTCACCCCTCCACTTT; CDR3aa: CASSLGTRSSPLHF
d_gene: -; j_gene: TRBJ2-1; v_gene: TRBV6-1; abundance: -; CDR3nt: TGTGCCAGCAGTGACCCTCTGCGCGCCTCCTACAATGAGCAGTTCTTC; CDR3aa: CASSDPLRASYNEQFF
d_gene: TRBD2; j_gene: TRBJ2-5; v_gene: TRBV11-2; abundance: many; CDR3nt: TGTGCCAGCAGCTTCGGCGGGAGAGGTTGGGAGACCCAGTACTTC; CDR3aa: CASSFGGRGWETQYF
d_gene: -; j_gene: TRBJ2-1; v_gene: TRBV28; abundance: many; CDR3nt: TGTGCCAGCAGTTCTCGGGGGTTCACCTACAATGAGCAGTTCTTC; CDR3aa: CASSSRGFTYNEQFF
d_gene: -; j_gene: TRBJ2-3; v_gene: TRBV3-1; abundance: many; CDR3nt: TGTGCCAGCAGCCAAGAGATGGGAGTGTCAGATACGCAGTATTTT; CDR3aa: CASSQEMGVSDTQYF
d_gene: TRBD1; j_gene: TRBJ1-5; v_gene: TRBV6-2/TRBV6-3; abundance: many; CDR3nt: TGTGCCAGCAGGGGACAGGGGAATAGCAATCAGCCCCAGCATTTT; CDR3aa: CASRGQGNSNQPQHF
d_gene: TRBD1; j_gene: TRBJ2-7; v_gene: TRBV12-3/TRBV12-4; abundance: -; CDR3nt: TGTGCCAGCAGTTCAGGGACAGGCCGCTCCTACGAGCTGTACTTC; CDR3aa: CASSSGTGRSYELYF
d_gene: -; j_gene: TRBJ1-1; v_gene: TRBV20-1; abundance: many; CDR3nt: TGCAGGGGGGGAGGGAACACTGAAGCTTTCTTT; CDR3aa: CRGGGNTEAFF
d_gene: -; j_gene: TRBJ2-5; v_gene: TRBV28; abundance: many; CDR3nt: TGTGCCAGCAGGGGGAAGAGGGAACGGTCGCAAGAGACCCAGTACTTC; CDR3aa: CASRGKRERSQETQYF
d_gene: -; j_gene: TRBJ2-5; v_gene: TRBV2; abundance: few; CDR3nt: TGTGCCAGCAGTGTCCAAACCAGGGAGACCCAGTACTTC; CDR3aa: CASSVQTRETQYF
d_gene: -; j_gene: TRBJ2-7; v_gene: TRBV7-9; abundance: many; CDR3nt: TGTGCCAGCAGCTCGCAGGGGACCCACGAGCAGTACTTC; CDR3aa: CASSSQGTHEQYF
d_gene: -; j_gene: TRBJ1-1; v_gene: TRBV27; abundance: many; CDR3nt: TGTGCCAGCAGTTTTTCGAACATGAACACTGAAGCTTTCTTT; CDR3aa: CASSFSNMNTEAFF
d_gene: -; j_gene: TRBJ1-2; v_gene: TRBV19; abundance: -; CDR3nt: TGTGCCACCACGGACCGAAGGGGCTACACCTTC; CDR3aa: CATTDRRGYTF